This T cell receptor (beta chain) was sequenced during a study of cytomegalovirus exposure and HLA in healthy donors. Findings and caveats of the study: The authors later linked a missense DCLRE1C variant to TCR beta V- and J-gene trimming. HLA-A and HLA-B allele assignments for most subjects were reportedly predicted accurately using TCR beta sequences. The authors later found most CMV-associated TCR beta chains appeared HLA-restricted. Reportedly, diagnosis of cytomegalovirus status by the classifier showed high specificity and sensitivity.

V was cut by 6 bases and J by 6 bases, with 15 bases left in between. This CDR3 is 14 amino acids long. Germline CDR1 MGHDK, CDR2 SYGVNS. With respect to this clone: Its antigen is still unknown.

PCR used 60 Vbeta primers and 13 Jbeta primers. Data came from immunoSEQ multiplex PCR; TCRdb stores just in-frame clones and leaves some out. The sample lists around 140,000 clones; about three quarters were seen once. The sequenced sample was PBMCs. The sequence derives from a woman between 18 and 30 years old in good health and CMV-seronegative. The rearrangement uses TRBV25-1 and TRBJ1-5; D possibly corresponds to TRBD1 (5 bases). CDR3 protein: CASSERGGVQPQHF. DNA of the CDR3: TGTGCCAGCAGCGAGAGGGGCGGGGTTCAGCCCCAGCATTTT.